This T cell receptor (beta chain) was recovered during a study of technical replicates of blood from a handful of donors. Profiling relied on immunoSEQ multiplex PCR, and the TCRdb table lists in-frame clones only, not all of them. The table has about 84,000 clones, 95% to 98% seen once. There are 11 residues in the CDR3. Germline V CDR1 and CDR2: SGDLS, YYNGEE. The V end was cut by 2 bases, the J end by 8 bases, with 4 bases between. The chain combines TRBV9 with TRBJ2-2, with D uncertain. The source of this sequence is a human donor in good health. The source material was T cells isolated from PBMCs. In DNA, the CDR3 is TGTGCCAGCAGCGTCCGGGGGGAGCTGTTTTTT. This translates into CASSVRGELFF.